This T cell receptor (beta chain) stems from a study of cytomegalovirus exposure and HLA in healthy donors. PCR employed 60 Vbeta and 13 Jbeta primers. Profiling relied on immunoSEQ multiplex PCR, and the TCRdb table lists in-frame clones only, not all of them. The sample records about 63,000 clones, 79% being singletons. CDR3 length equals 13 residues. Per germline, CDR1 SEHNR and CDR2 FQNEAQ (reference sequence). V dropped 6 bases and J dropped 4; count of bases not matched to a gene: 4. The sequenced material came from PBMCs. The clonotype was recovered from a woman aged 30 to 39 in good health and CMV-seronegative. The chain is built from TRBV7-9 and TRBJ1-1, with 8 bases matching TRBD1. CDR3 region: CASSSQGATEAFF. The CDR3 DNA sequence: TGTGCCAGCAGTTCGCAGGGGGCCACTGAAGCTTTCTTT.